The next 24 T cell receptor beta chains were all read from a single sample in a study of CD4 and CD8 cells across lung adenocarcinoma regions. TCRdb passed the PCR reads through MiXCR, listing each CDR3 protein once. Of 3,000 to 4,500 distinct CDR3 sequences listed, around 60% are singletons. Sample: CD4+ T cells from the margin of a lung tumor. These receptors originate from a male donor with lung adenocarcinoma. The CD4 and CD8 labels of this study may be unreliable.

The chain combines TRBV6-1 with TRBJ2-5; D is perhaps TRBD1 (6 bases). V lost 4 bases, J lost 7 bases, and 13 bases lay in between. Germline CDR1 reads MNHNS; CDR2 reads SASEGT. The CDR3 extends over 13 amino acids. The CDR3, as DNA: TGTGCCAGCAGTGGGGGCACAGGGCGGACCCAGTACTTC. Its translation: CASSGGTGRTQYF.

The chain links TRBV6-1 to TRBJ1-1; no firm D call. Looked up from germline, CDR1 is MNHNS and CDR2 is SASEGT. This CDR3 contains 13 residues. V lost 3 bases, J lost 3 bases, and 8 bases lay in between. The CDR3 sequence is CASSERSYTEAFF. The CDR3 coding sequence is TGTGCCAGCAGTGAGCGGAGCTACACTGAAGCTTTCTTT.

The V and J genes are TRBV7-9 and TRBJ2-3, with unresolved D. V was shortened by 3 bases and J by 5 bases, with 6 bases between the two germline ends. The V gene's germline CDR1 is SEHNR and CDR2 FQNEAQ (reference sequence). This CDR3 has 12 amino acids. CDR3 DNA sequence: TGTGCCAGCAGCTTTTTTGGAGATACGCAGTATTTT. This encodes CASSFFGDTQYF. The full variable domain, completed using reference TRBV7-9 and TRBJ2-3, is DTGVSQNPRHKITKRGQNVTFRCDPISEHNRLYWYRQTLGQGPEFLTYFQNEAQLEKSRLLSDRFSAERPKGSFSTLEIQRTEQGDSAMYLCASSFFGDTQYFGPGTRLTVL.

The chain links TRBV6-1 to TRBJ2-1, with 8 bases aligning to TRBD2. V shed 7 bases, J shed 9 bases, and the junction held 14 bases outside the gene matches. Germline V CDR1 and CDR2: MNHNS, SASEGT. CDR3 length: 15 amino acids. DNA for the CDR3: TGTGCCAGCACCCCAGCGGGGGCCCACTATGGTGAGCAGTTCTTC. This sequence encodes CASTPAGAHYGEQFF.

The chain couples TRBV25-1 to TRBJ2-5; 8 nucleotides line up with TRBD1. Losses at the gene ends were 5 bases for V and 2 bases for J; bases not matched to a gene: 7. The CDR3 is 15 residues long. Germline V gene lookup returns CDR1 MGHDK and CDR2 SYGVNS. The CDR3, as DNA: TGTGCCAGCAGTCACCCGGACAGGGTACAAGAGACCCAGTACTTC. Protein: CASSHPDRVQETQYF.

This chain connects TRBV6-1 to TRBJ2-5, with TRBD1 identical over 7 bases. Per germline, CDR1 MNHNS and CDR2 SASEGT. This CDR3 region has 14 residues. With V trimmed by 4 bases and J by 1 base, 3 bases remained unmatched. CDR3 sequence reads: CASSVGQLQETQYF. The CDR3 nucleotides are TGTGCCAGCAGTGTGGGACAGCTCCAAGAGACCCAGTACTTC.

This chain joins TRBV11-2 and TRBJ2-1; 9 positions match TRBD1. CDR1 SGHAT and CDR2 FQNNGV come from the germline V gene. Trimming cost V 1 base and J 9 bases; bases outside gene matches: 4. CDR3 size: 14 residues. The CDR3 DNA follows: TGTGCCAGCAGCTTAGGACGGGACAGGGTTGAGCAGTTCTTC. It specifies CASSLGRDRVEQFF. Drawing the rest from reference TRBV11-2 and TRBJ2-1, the complete variable domain is EAGVAQSPRYKIIEKRQSVAFWCNPISGHATLYWYQQILGQGPKLLIQFQNNGVVDDSQLPKDRFSAERLKGVDSTLKIQPAKLEDSAVYLCASSLGRDRVEQFFGPGTRLTVL.

V is TRBV6-1 and J is TRBJ2-1; D gene uncertain. The J call may be incorrect, as the DNA end agrees better with TRBJ2-7. The germline CDR1 and CDR2 sequences are MNHNS and SASEGT. This CDR3 has 13 residues. This CDR3 is CASSSTPAIEQYF. CDR3 DNA sequence: TGTGCCAGCAGCTCGACTCCAGCGATTGAGCAGTACTTC.

The genes are TRBV6-2 or TRBV6-3 and TRBJ2-1, with 7 positions matching TRBD1. J was trimmed by 14 bases and V by 3 bases; bases with no gene match: 7. Germline-derived CDR1 and CDR2 are MNHEY and SVGEGT. The CDR3 sequence is 12 residues long. CDR3 protein: CASSYGTEGEFF. The CDR3 DNA sequence: TGTGCCAGCAGTTATGGGACAGAAGGGGAGTTCTTC.

V and J are TRBV6-1 and TRBJ1-3; D unresolved. Germline lookup yields CDR1 MNHNS and CDR2 SASEGT. Trimming pared 0 bases from V and 0 bases from J, leaving 9 bases between. This CDR3 is built from 16 residues. CDR3 loop: CASSEAWESSGNTIYF. In nucleotides, the CDR3 is TGTGCCAGCAGTGAAGCTTGGGAGTCCTCTGGAAACACCATATATTTT.

The V call is TRBV6-5, the J call TRBJ2-2; possibly TRBD2 for D (6 bases). The germline V and J ends were trimmed by 0 bases and 8 bases, with 19 bases remaining between them. CDR1 is MNHEY and CDR2 is SVGAGI in the germline V gene. The CDR3 spans 17 residues. The CDR3 spells CASSYSGTLGGTGELFF. CDR3 bases: TGTGCCAGCAGTTACTCGGGAACATTAGGAGGGACTGGGGAGCTGTTTTTT.

In this sample, this clonotype turned up once. This sequence joins TRBV6-1 and TRBJ1-1; D might be TRBD1 (5 bases). V lost 8 bases, J lost 0 bases, and 16 bases lay in between. The CDR3 totals 15 residues. CDR1 is MNHNS and CDR2 is SASEGT in the germline V gene. CDR3: CASRQEGQMNTEAFF. DNA for the CDR3: TGTGCCAGCCGTCAAGAGGGGCAAATGAACACTGAAGCTTTCTTT.

CDR3 nucleotide sequence: TGTGCCTGGTGGGGGGGCACCTATGGCTACACCTTC. Translation: CAWWGGTYGYTF. This rearrangement joins TRBV30 to TRBJ1-2, with a tentative D call TRBD1 (6 bases). With 5 bases removed from V and 4 bases from J, the gap between germline ends came to 11 bases. CDR1 is GTSNPN and CDR2 is SVGIG in the germline V gene (reference sequence). CDR3 length: 12 residues.

The V call is TRBV7-8, the J call TRBJ2-6; D uncertain. From germline, CDR1 is SGHVS and CDR2 FQNEAQ. The V and J ends lost 0 bases and 2 bases respectively, with 8 bases between them. The CDR3 runs to 16 residues. The CDR3 protein is CASSLARSTGANVLTF. The CDR3 DNA reads as TGTGCCAGCAGCTTAGCACGGTCTACTGGGGCCAACGTCCTGACTTTC. The full variable domain, in which reference TRBV7-8 and TRBJ2-6 provide the parts outside the CDR3, is GAGVSQSPRYKVAKRGQDVALRCDPISGHVSLFWYQQALGQGPEFLTYFQNEAQLDKSGLPSDRFFAERPEGSVSTLKIQRTQQEDSAVYLCASSLARSTGANVLTFGAGSRLTVL.

The chain joins TRBV6-1 to TRBJ2-5, with 7 nucleotides matching TRBD2. After removal of 1 base from V and 5 bases from J, the junction contained 4 bases not matched to a gene. CDR1 is MNHNS, CDR2 SASEGT, per germline. This CDR3 is built from 14 residues. The chain's CDR3 is CASSEGGGPETQYF. CDR3 nucleotide sequence: TGTGCCAGCAGTGAAGGGGGGGGTCCGGAGACCCAGTACTTC.

The gene calls are TRBV6-1 and TRBJ2-1; tentatively, D is TRBD1 or TRBD2 (5 bases each). The germline gives CDR1 MNHNS, CDR2 SASEGT. CDR3 size: 13 residues. Trimming pared 5 bases from V and 7 bases from J, leaving 12 bases between. As DNA, the CDR3 is TGTGCCAGCAGTACGGGACCCAGGAATGAGCAGTTCTTC. As protein: CASSTGPRNEQFF.

This chain links TRBV10-1 with TRBJ2-3; 10 nucleotides agree with TRBD2. Germline V gene data show CDR1 as WNHNN and CDR2 as SYGVQD (reference sequence). V lost 5 bases to trimming and J lost 2 bases; unmatched junction nucleotides: 1. This CDR3 spans 14 amino acids. The CDR3 loop is CASSLAGDTDTQYF. Written as DNA, the CDR3 is TGCGCCAGCAGTCTAGCGGGAGACACAGATACGCAGTATTTT.

This rearrangement joins TRBV12-3 or TRBV12-4 to TRBJ1-1; no definite D call. The CDR3 totals 10 residues. V was trimmed by 5 bases and J by 7 bases, leaving 5 bases between them. The CDR3 here is CASSPDEAFF. Here the CDR3 DNA reads TGTGCCAGCAGTCCCGATGAAGCTTTCTTT.

This chain uses TRBV6-1 with TRBJ2-5, with a possible D match to TRBD1 (5 bases). The J call is in doubt because the DNA end fits TRBJ2-7 better. Germline assignment: CDR1 MNHNS and CDR2 SASEGT. The CDR3 spans 14 residues. The CDR3 loop is CASNPWGVSNEQYF. CDR3 DNA: TGTGCCAGCAATCCATGGGGCGTTTCGAACGAGCAGTACTTC.

V is TRBV6-5 and J is TRBJ1-6; no definite D call. CDR1 and CDR2 from the germline V gene are MNHEY and SVGAGI. Trimming removed 0 bases from V and 5 bases from J, with 8 bases in between. CDR3 length: 15 amino acids. The CDR3 DNA reads as TGTGCCAGCAGTTACTCGAATTGGCATAATTCACCCCTCCACTTT. Its translation: CASSYSNWHNSPLHF.

The chain recombines TRBV11-3 with TRBJ2-5; D gene unclear. V was shortened by 1 base and J by 5 bases, with 17 bases between the two germline ends. CDR3 length equals 16 residues. The germline gives CDR1 SGHNT, CDR2 YENEEA. The CDR3 nucleotides are TGTGCCAGCAGCTTAGGACTGCGGACGGACGGGGAGACCCAGTACTTC. The encoded protein is CASSLGLRTDGETQYF.

The J gene is TRBJ2-1, the V gene TRBV11-3; no reliable D call. Germline CDR1 and CDR2: SGHNT and YENEEA. This CDR3 is 14 amino acids long. With 1 base removed from V and 10 bases from J, the gap between germline ends came to 14 bases. In DNA, the CDR3 is TGTGCCAGCAGCTTAGGAAGGACCGTCGGGGAGCAGTTCTTC. It yields the protein CASSLGRTVGEQFF.

This clonotype was seen once. The chain links TRBV6-1 to TRBJ2-3, with 12 bases that match TRBD2. CDR1 MNHNS and CDR2 SASEGT come from the germline V gene. After removal of 3 bases from V and 5 bases from J, the junction contained 9 bases not matched to a gene. The CDR3 length is 17 residues. The CDR3 here is CASSDGLAGGPIDTQYF. CDR3 DNA: TGTGCCAGCAGTGATGGCCTAGCGGGAGGGCCGATAGATACGCAGTATTTT.

This sequence joins TRBV27 and TRBJ2-3; 16 positions match TRBD2. This CDR3 is built from 18 residues. Trimming took 6 bases from V and 3 from J; bases not matched to a gene: 9. From germline, CDR1 is MNHEY and CDR2 SMNVEV (reference sequence). CDR3 in DNA: TGTGCCAGCAGGAAGGGACTAGCGGGAGGGCCGGTAACAGATACGCAGTATTTT. Residues: CASRKGLAGGPVTDTQYF.